These 24 T cell receptor beta chains were sequenced from one sample in a study of early T cells in non-severe SARS-CoV-2 infection. MiXCR, applied by TCRdb to the 5' RACE reads, yields one record per CDR3 protein. The sample lists some 22,000 distinct CDR3 sequences, under 5% seen once, with roughly 1.5% in the top ten. Sequencing input: whole blood. These receptors originate from an adult who was a healthcare worker with PCR-confirmed SARS-CoV-2 infection or an uninfected control (not recorded which).

This clonotype was counted between two and nine times. The gene calls are TRBV20-1 and TRBJ2-3; D is tentatively TRBD1 or TRBD2 (5 bases each). The V end lost 5 bases, the J end lost 5 bases, and 17 bases lay between the germline ends. The CDR3 is 14 amino acids. CDR1 is DFQATT and CDR2 is SNEGSKA in the germline V gene (reference sequence). The CDR3, as DNA: TGCAGTGCTGGGGACCTCACTACGGGAGATACGCAGTATTTT. Translating gives CSAGDLTTGDTQYF.

Ten or more counts support this clonotype. J is TRBJ2-3 and V is TRBV15, with 8 bases that match TRBD2. Germline trimming cut 0 bases from V and 6 bases from J; bases unmatched to any gene: 11. The CDR3 spans 17 residues. Per the germline V gene, CDR1 is LNHNV and CDR2 is YYDKDF (reference sequence). The CDR3 region has the DNA TGTGCCACCAGCAGAGATCGGGACGGGGGGGCGGATGATACGCAGTATTTT. Its protein product is CATSRDRDGGADDTQYF.

The rearrangement uses TRBV6-2 or TRBV6-3 and TRBJ2-4; the D call may be TRBD1 or TRBD2 (5 bases each). This CDR3 spans 15 amino acids. V gave up 0 bases and J gave up 8 bases, with 14 bases separating them. Germline V CDR1 and CDR2: MNHEY, SVGEGT. CDR3 in amino acids: CASSYSFYRGDIQYF. The CDR3 DNA follows: TGTGCCAGCAGTTACTCGTTCTACAGAGGGGACATTCAGTACTTC.

This clonotype turned up a few times. The rearrangement joins TRBV24-1 to TRBJ2-4; D may be TRBD2 (5 bases). V was trimmed by 7 bases and J by 8 bases, leaving 14 bases between them. This CDR3 region has 13 residues. Germline CDR1 reads KGHDR; CDR2 reads SFDVKD. CDR3 residues: CATREGGMDIQYF. The CDR3 DNA reads TGTGCCACCAGAGAGGGTGGTATGGACATTCAGTACTTC.

This clonotype was detected many times. This chain connects TRBV5-1 to TRBJ1-2; 9 bases align to TRBD1. Germline V gives CDR1 SGHRS, CDR2 YFSETQ. This CDR3 is built from 15 residues. The V gene end was trimmed by 1 base and the J gene end by 3 bases; junction bases not matched to a gene: 4. The CDR3 region is CASSLMGTGYYGYTF. In nucleotides, the CDR3 is TGCGCCAGCAGCTTGATGGGGACAGGGTACTATGGCTACACCTTC.

In its sample, this clonotype was seen many times. The chain has TRBV14 and TRBJ1-6; D gene unclear. This CDR3 region has 16 residues. From germline, CDR1 is SGHDN and CDR2 FVKESK. The ends were cut back, 4 bases at V and 7 bases at J, with 17 bases in the middle. The chain's CDR3 is CASSPGLGQSNSPLHF. In DNA form, the CDR3 reads TGTGCCAGCAGCCCTGGTCTAGGGCAGTCAAATTCACCCCTCCACTTT.

The table lists this clonotype with many counts. The gene calls are TRBV27 and TRBJ2-7; TRBD2 matches 9 bases. This CDR3 region has 15 residues. The ends lost 6 bases at V and 6 bases at J; junction bases unmatched: 12. Germline assignment: CDR1 MNHEY and CDR2 SMNVEV (reference sequence). The CDR3 is CASRGASGGLGEQYF. CDR3 DNA sequence: TGTGCCAGCAGGGGAGCGAGCGGGGGGTTGGGCGAGCAGTACTTC.

This clonotype has more than one count but fewer than ten. V is TRBV4-3 and J is TRBJ2-7, with 9 positions matching TRBD1. The length of the CDR3 is 16 residues. Germline-derived CDR1 and CDR2 are LGHNA and YSLEER. V was clipped by 0 bases and J by 2 bases; unmatched bases: 5. Here the CDR3 reads CASSQDLGDRAYEQYF. The DNA of the CDR3 is TGCGCCAGCAGCCAAGATCTAGGGGACAGGGCCTACGAGCAGTACTTC.

This clonotype was seen at least ten times. This chain connects TRBV5-1 to TRBJ2-3; D is unclear. Germline-derived CDR1 and CDR2 are SGHRS and YFSETQ. Trimming took 2 bases from V and 5 from J, leaving 12 bases between them. The CDR3 length is 14 residues. The CDR3 here is CASSFGERIDTQYF. In DNA, the CDR3 is TGCGCCAGCAGCTTTGGGGAAAGGATAGATACGCAGTATTTT.

This clonotype came up many times. J is TRBJ1-1 and V is TRBV7-6, with D possibly TRBD1 on 5 matching bases. The germline CDR1 and CDR2 sequences are SGHVS and FNYEAQ. V was shortened by 6 bases and J by 7 bases, with 15 bases between the two germline ends. The CDR3 consists of 13 residues. CDR3 in DNA: TGTGCCAGCAGTCCACAGGAGGACCTTGAAGCTTTCTTT. Its protein is CASSPQEDLEAFF. Based on the CDR3 plus reference TRBV7-6 and TRBJ1-1, the full variable domain is GAGVSQSPRYKVTKRGQDVALRCDPISGHVSLYWYRQALGQGPEFLTYFNYEAQQDKSGLPNDRFSAERPEGSISTLTIQRTEQRDSAMYRCASSPQEDLEAFFGQGTRLTVV.

J is TRBJ2-1 and V is TRBV5-1; 13 nucleotides align to TRBD2. With 9 bases clipped from V and 10 bases from J, the junction kept 10 bases outside the gene matches. This CDR3 is built from 14 residues. Germline CDR1 and CDR2: SGHRS and YFSETQ. The CDR3 is CATAGLAGSREQFF. CDR3 DNA: TGCGCCACGGCGGGACTAGCGGGGTCGAGAGAGCAGTTCTTC.

The gene calls are TRBV19 and TRBJ2-2; D gene ambiguous. The V end lost 7 bases, the J end lost 0 bases, and 12 bases lay between the germline ends. The CDR3 totals 15 residues. CDR1 LNHDA and CDR2 SQIVND come from the germline V gene (reference sequence). Written as DNA, the CDR3 is TGTGCCAGTACGAGCCTACACGCGAACACCGGGGAGCTGTTTTTT. This encodes CASTSLHANTGELFF.

This clonotype showed up just a few times. The V call is TRBV2, the J call TRBJ1-3; no clear D. With 5 bases removed from V and 0 bases from J, the gap between germline ends came to 11 bases. The CDR3 has 15 residues. In germline, CDR1 is SNHLY, CDR2 FYNNEI. CDR3 region: CASSLGSPSGNTIYF. The CDR3 DNA follows: TGTGCCAGCAGTCTCGGATCCCCCTCTGGAAACACCATATATTTT.

This chain connects TRBV6-2 or TRBV6-3 to TRBJ2-7; D unresolved. The CDR3 has 13 residues. Between the trimmed V and J ends, which lost 1 base and 2 bases, there was a span of 6 bases. CDR1 MNHEY and CDR2 SVGEGT come from the germline V gene. CDR3 sequence (DNA): TGTGCCAGCAGTTACTTCAGACCCTACGAGCAGTACTTC. As protein: CASSYFRPYEQYF.

This clonotype was observed many times. The CDR3, as DNA: TGTGCCAGCAGTCCCCCTGGTTGGGCCTATGGCTACACCTTC. It codes for CASSPPGWAYGYTF. J is TRBJ1-2 and V is TRBV12-3 or TRBV12-4; D is ambiguous. The V end was cut by 5 bases, the J end by 4 bases, with 14 bases between. The CDR3 totals 14 residues.

About this clonotype: A much larger clonotype is one base distant, so this may be a read error. The chain has TRBV20-1 and TRBJ1-6; 8 nucleotides line up with TRBD1. Per the germline V gene, CDR1 is DFQATT and CDR2 is SNEGSKA (reference sequence). The ends lost 1 base at V and 7 bases at J; junction bases unmatched: 6. This CDR3 contains 15 residues. The CDR3 protein is CSARGTGSGNSPLHF. For the CDR3, the DNA is TGCAGTGCTAGAGGGACAGGGTCGGGGAATTCACCCCTCCACTTT.

A single count supports this clonotype. Since a much larger clone is just one base distant, this may be a read error. V and J are TRBV12-3 or TRBV12-4 and TRBJ2-1; 9 bases are shared with TRBD1. V dropped 4 bases and J dropped 12; count of bases not matched to a gene: 7. The length of the CDR3 is 13 residues. The DNA for the CDR3 is TGTGCCAGCAGTTCGGGACAGGGATATGGGCAGTTCTTC. Its protein is CASSSGQGYGQFF.

This clonotype was seen at least ten times. The chain combines TRBV19 with TRBJ2-5; 9 bases are shared with TRBD2. Germline CDR1 reads LNHDA; CDR2 reads SQIVND (reference sequence). Germline trimming cut 5 bases from V and 1 base from J; bases unmatched to any gene: 8. The length of the CDR3 is 16 residues. CDR3 region: CASSPWTSATQETQYF. CDR3 DNA: TGTGCCAGTAGTCCCTGGACTAGCGCGACCCAAGAGACCCAGTACTTC.

This clonotype has a count of ten or more. The rearrangement uses TRBV28 and TRBJ2-1; possibly TRBD2 for D (6 bases). The CDR3 contains 12 residues. V gave up 2 bases and J gave up 10 bases, with 9 bases separating them. Germline V gene sequence: CDR1 MDHEN, CDR2 SYDVKM. The CDR3 loop reads CASSLGEVEQFF. Here the CDR3 DNA reads TGTGCCAGCAGTTTAGGGGAGGTAGAGCAGTTCTTC.

This clonotype was recorded many times. The chain couples TRBV5-1 to TRBJ1-2; D ambiguous. Per germline, CDR1 SGHRS and CDR2 YFSETQ. This CDR3 has 14 residues. V was cut by 7 bases and J by 0 bases, with 13 bases left in between. CDR3 amino acids: CASQGDAANYGYTF. DNA for the CDR3: TGCGCCAGCCAAGGCGATGCGGCTAACTATGGCTACACCTTC.

Details on this clonotype: With a much larger clone just one base away, this may be a read error. The chain links TRBV11-2 to TRBJ2-7; 10 bases are a match to TRBD2. CDR3 size: 15 residues. Germline values: CDR1 SGHAT, CDR2 FQNNGV. The ends lost 5 bases at V and 4 bases at J; junction bases unmatched: 8. The CDR3 sequence is CASSKTSGSLYEQYF. In DNA, the CDR3 is TGTGCCAGCAGCAAGACTAGCGGGTCTTTGTACGAGCAGTACTTC.

CDR3 amino acids: CASIFGKTGNYEQYF. DNA of the CDR3: TGTGCCAGCATCTTCGGGAAGACAGGGAACTACGAGCAGTACTTC. This chain links TRBV21-1 with TRBJ2-7; the table's D gene call, TRBD1, was not cross checked with the DNA. TRBV21-1 is recorded as a pseudogene. The CDR3 spans 15 residues.

This clonotype showed up many times. This rearrangement joins TRBV20-1 to TRBJ1-2; a possible D gene is TRBD1 (5 bases). The V gene lost 3 bases and the J gene lost 6 bases, with 11 bases spanning the gap. The germline V gene has CDR1 DFQATT and CDR2 SNEGSKA (reference sequence). The CDR3 runs 12 residues. The DNA for the CDR3 is TGCAGTGCTAGGGACGAAGGGGATGGCTACACCTTC. Protein: CSARDEGDGYTF.

In this sample, this clonotype turned up many times. This chain uses TRBV30 with TRBJ1-1; D gene ambiguous. The CDR3 is made up of 14 amino acids. Germline lookup yields CDR1 GTSNPN and CDR2 SVGIG (reference sequence). Between the trimmed V and J ends, which lost 1 base and 4 bases, there was a span of 13 bases. The CDR3 nucleotides are TGTGCCTGGAGTGGAACCCTCGTGGGCACTGAAGCTTTCTTT. It is translated as CAWSGTLVGTEAFF.